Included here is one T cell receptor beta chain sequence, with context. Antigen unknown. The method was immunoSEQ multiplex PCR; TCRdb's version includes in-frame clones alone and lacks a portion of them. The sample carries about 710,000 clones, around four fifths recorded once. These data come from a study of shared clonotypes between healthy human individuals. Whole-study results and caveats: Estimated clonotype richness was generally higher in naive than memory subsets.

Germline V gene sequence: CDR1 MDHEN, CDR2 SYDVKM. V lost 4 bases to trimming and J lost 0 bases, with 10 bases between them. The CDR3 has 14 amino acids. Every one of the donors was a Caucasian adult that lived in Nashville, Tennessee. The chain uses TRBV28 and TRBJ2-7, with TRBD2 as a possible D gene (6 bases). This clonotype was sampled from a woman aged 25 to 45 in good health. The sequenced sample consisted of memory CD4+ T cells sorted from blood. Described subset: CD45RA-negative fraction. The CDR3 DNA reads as TGTGCCAGCAGTTCTGGACTACCCTCCTACGAGCAGTACTTC. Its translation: CASSSGLPSYEQYF. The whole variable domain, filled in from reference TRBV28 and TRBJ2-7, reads DVKVTQSSRYLVKRTGEKVFLECVQDMDHENMFWYRQDPGLGLRLIYFSYDVKMKEKGDIPEGYSVSREKKERFSLILESASTNQTSMYLCASSSGLPSYEQYFGPGTRLTVT.